This T cell receptor beta chain derives from a study of human T cells and chemical hapten exposure (dated by TCRdb to the early 2020s). Study-level background: Libraries were pooled for sequencing, and per-sample TCR yields varied mainly because of small differences in library volumes within the pool. From each blood RNA sample, both TCR alpha and TCR beta chains were sequenced. Peripheral blood TCR repertoire changes were tracked in vivo in alopecia patients during primary and secondary sensitization to the hapten diphenylcyclopropenone (DPC). What the work shows at the level of the full study, not this receptor alone: DPC sensitization did not change how many TCRs were above 1 in 1000 frequency, and no evidence was found of alterations in global repertoire structure. After repeated subsampling, the strength of the expansion versus patch-test correlation and the threshold at which it became significant changed.

This clonotype has a count of ten or more. Its recognized antigen is unknown. It has no much larger one-base neighbor in the sample; base qualities were not kept. Spanning cysteine to phenylalanine, the CDR3 consists of 14 amino acids. The sequence is cut down to CDR3 DNA, 42 bases in frame from base 1. The V end loses 1 base and the J end loses 5 bases, and a stretch of 12 bases separates them. The CDR1 and CDR2 encoded by the germline V gene (reference sequence) are SEHNR and FQNEAQ. Total RNA was extracted from unfractionated whole blood that had been collected in Tempus Blood RNA tubes. Four or five healthy volunteers served as TCR sequencing controls and were bled at day 0, 2 weeks and 6 weeks. Library prep was done by 5' RACE. The run used an Illumina MiSeq. During library preparation, unique molecular identifiers were attached to individual cDNA molecules so that TCRs could be counted quantitatively and reproducibly. The original pipeline was this. Samples had a median of about 96,000 TCRs, with a range from about 23,224 to 750,000. The Decombinator software suite was used to annotate the V, J and CDR3 of the TCR reads. To make PS versus PT1 abundance plots, every sample was subsampled to the same number of TCRs (28,000). Expanded TCRs were defined as absent before sensitization and observed at least eight times at the 2-week time point. TCRdb reprocessing: public reads trimmed at Q25 with fastp, clones called with MiXCR, in-frame beta chains kept. Under each unique CDR3 protein, matching rows form one entry showing the most common genes and DNA. Here the V and J calls rest on TCRdb's processing, not on the authors' analysis. A total of about 140,000 distinct CDR3 sequences appear in this sample, roughly 4.1% of them only once. The ten largest clones take up over 1.3% of the sample.

The sequence came from a female donor in good health. The chain is encoded by TRBV7-9 joined to TRBJ2-7; the D assignment is uncertain and may be TRBD1 or TRBD2, with 6 bases supporting each. The CDR3 protein: CASSLGRGLHEQYF. The nucleotide sequence is TGTGCCAGCAGCTTAGGTCGGGGGCTTCACGAGCAGTACTTC.